One and the same sample provided the 21 T cell receptor beta chains below, sequenced in a study of cytotoxic CD8 clonotypes in ibrutinib-treated CLL. The data were produced by immunoSEQ multiplex PCR, yet TCRdb's version contains in-frame clones alone and is incomplete. The repertoire holds 250,000 to 350,000 clones, with less than 85% as singletons. The sequenced sample was PBMCs, obtained at disease progression, from a patient treated with ibrutinib. The receptors were gathered from a human donor with chronic lymphocytic leukemia.

This chain joins TRBV5-1 and TRBJ1-1, with 12 bases matching TRBD1. The germline gives CDR1 SGHRS, CDR2 YFSETQ. This CDR3 has 17 amino acids. V lost 5 bases and J lost 5; bases outside the gene matches: 13. The CDR3 DNA reads as TGCGCCAGCAGGGAAGGGACAGGGGGCGCCCCGATAACTGAAGCTTTCTTT. This translates into CASREGTGGAPITEAFF. Together with reference TRBV5-1 and TRBJ1-1, the CDR3 gives the full variable domain: KAGVTQTPRYLIKTRGQQVTLSCSPISGHRSVSWYQQTPGQGLQFLFEYFSETQRNKGNFPGRFSGRQFSNSRSEMNVSTLELGDSALYLCASREGTGGAPITEAFFGQGTRLTVV.

V gene TRBV7-6 combines with J gene TRBJ2-1; D is possibly TRBD2 (5 bases). The CDR3 has 12 residues. V was shortened by 5 bases and J by 5 bases, with 7 bases between the two germline ends. Germline CDR1 is SGHVS and CDR2 is FNYEAQ. The CDR3 is CASSVGNNEQFF. The CDR3 DNA follows: TGTGCCAGCAGCGTCGGGAACAATGAGCAGTTCTTC.

The chain carries TRBV6-1 and TRBJ2-7; 10 nucleotides align to TRBD2. CDR3 length equals 15 residues. Trimming took 7 bases from V and 6 from J; bases not matched to a gene: 12. Germline CDR1 and CDR2: MNHNS and SASEGT. The CDR3 reads CASKASGRSQGEQYF. CDR3 coding DNA: TGTGCCAGCAAAGCTAGCGGGAGATCGCAGGGCGAGCAGTACTTC.

The V and J genes are TRBV29-1 and TRBJ1-2, with D tentatively TRBD1 (5 bases). Trimming stripped 0 bases from V and 3 bases from J, with 20 bases between. Germline CDR1 and CDR2: SQVTM and ANQGSEA. The CDR3 spans 17 residues. The CDR3 here is CSVEDWDRQIADYGYTF. The CDR3 DNA reads as TGCAGCGTTGAAGACTGGGACCGTCAGATCGCAGACTATGGCTACACCTTC. Supplemented by reference TRBV29-1 and TRBJ1-2, the full variable domain reads SAVISQKPSRDICQRGTSLTIQCQVDSQVTMMFWYRQQPGQSLTLIATANQGSEATYESGFVIDKFPISRPNLTFSTLTVSNMSPEDSSIYLCSVEDWDRQIADYGYTFGSGTRLTVV.

The chain joins TRBV20-1 to TRBJ2-1, with D unresolved. Trimming left V 6 bases short and J 7 bases short, with 7 bases between. Germline CDR1 and CDR2: DFQATT and SNEGSKA (reference sequence). The CDR3 consists of 10 residues. The CDR3 protein is CSAIWNEQFF. The DNA of the CDR3 is TGCAGTGCAATCTGGAATGAGCAGTTCTTC.

The gene calls are TRBV5-4 and TRBJ2-1, with TRBD2 matching 11 bases. This CDR3 spans 17 amino acids. Germline V lookup: CDR1 SGHNT, CDR2 YYREEE (reference sequence). V gave up 4 bases and J gave up 0 bases; unmatched junction bases: 6. The CDR3 is CASSPGLADSSYNEQFF. Here the CDR3 DNA reads TGTGCCAGCAGCCCGGGACTAGCGGATAGCTCCTACAATGAGCAGTTCTTC.

This rearrangement joins TRBV6-5 to TRBJ1-2, with TRBD1 as a possible D gene (6 bases). This CDR3 is built from 14 residues. Germline CDR1 and CDR2: MNHEY and SVGAGI. V lost 6 bases and J 4 bases, leaving 15 bases between the germline ends. CDR3 protein: CASSPLTGPYGYTF. The CDR3 nucleotides read TGTGCCAGCAGCCCACTTACAGGGCCCTATGGCTACACCTTC.

The V call is TRBV14, the J call TRBJ1-1; D might be TRBD1 (6 bases). With 3 bases removed from V and 5 bases from J, the gap between germline ends came to 13 bases. The CDR3 is made up of 14 amino acids. Germline-derived CDR1 and CDR2 are SGHDN and FVKESK. The CDR3 protein is CASSQDRLRTEAFF. CDR3 nucleotides: TGTGCCAGCAGCCAGGACAGACTCAGGACTGAAGCTTTCTTT.

This rearrangement joins TRBV12-1 to TRBJ2-7; the table assigns TRBD1, which was not confirmed against the DNA. TRBV12-1 is classified as a pseudogene. CDR3 length: 16 amino acids. The CDR3 here is CASSFVRGQGIYEQYF. CDR3 bases: TGTGCCAGCAGCTTTGTTCGGGGACAGGGAATCTACGAGCAGTACTTC.

The CDR3 region has the DNA TGTGCCAGCAGCTCGGCGGGACTAGCGGGGGACCCCTACGAGCAGTACTTC. As protein: CASSSAGLAGDPYEQYF. The chain recombines TRBV5-4 with TRBJ2-7; the match to TRBD2 covers 14 bases. The CDR3 sequence is 17 residues long. Germline V gene data show CDR1 as SGHNT and CDR2 as YYREEE (reference sequence). Losses at the gene ends were 3 bases for V and 2 bases for J; bases not matched to a gene: 7. The whole variable domain, remainder taken from reference TRBV5-4 and TRBJ2-7, is ETGVTQSPTHLIKTRGQQVTLRCSSQSGHNTVSWYQQALGQGPQFIFQYYREEENGRGNFPPRFSGLQFPNYSSELNVNALELDDSALYLCASSSAGLAGDPYEQYFGPGTRLTVT.

This chain uses TRBV5-1 with TRBJ2-3, with D unclear. The V and J ends lost 4 bases and 6 bases respectively, with 12 bases between them. Germline values: CDR1 SGHRS, CDR2 YFSETQ. The CDR3 contains 13 residues. The CDR3 region has the DNA TGCGCCAGCAGCGTTCGCTACTCCGATACGCAGTATTTT. Its protein product is CASSVRYSDTQYF.

The J gene is TRBJ2-3, the V gene TRBV7-2; D is unclear. V was trimmed by 1 base and J by 0 bases, leaving 11 bases between them. The CDR3 has 16 residues. The germline CDR1 and CDR2 sequences are SGHTA and FQGNSA. The CDR3 DNA is TGTGCCAGCAGCTTAGATCGACTTGATAGCACAGATACGCAGTATTTT. It specifies CASSLDRLDSTDTQYF.

The J gene is TRBJ2-7, the V gene TRBV7-6; possibly TRBD1 for D (6 bases). V was pared by 5 bases and J by 5 bases, with 19 bases between. Germline V CDR1 and CDR2: SGHVS, FNYEAQ. This CDR3 is 15 amino acids long. The CDR3 sequence is CASSRIWPGHNEQYF. CDR3 DNA: TGTGCCAGCAGCCGTATTTGGCCGGGACACAACGAGCAGTACTTC.

The V call is TRBV27, the J call TRBJ1-2; perhaps TRBD1 as D (6 bases). Germline V gene sequence: CDR1 MNHEY, CDR2 SMNVEV (reference sequence). The CDR3 spans 15 residues. V was cut by 5 bases and J by 1 base, with 14 bases left in between. The CDR3 spells CASSPGKDSNYGYTF. The CDR3 DNA follows: TGTGCCAGCAGTCCCGGGAAGGACAGTAACTATGGCTACACCTTC.

A single count supports this clone. The chain employs TRBV25-1 and TRBJ2-5, with a weak D call TRBD1 (5 bases). With 8 bases removed from V and 4 bases from J, the gap between germline ends came to 14 bases. Germline loops: CDR1 MGHDK, CDR2 SYGVNS. This CDR3 is built from 13 residues. The CDR3 protein is CASSVNRGETQYF. The CDR3 DNA is TGTGCCAGCTCCGTTAATAGGGGAGAGACCCAGTACTTC. Using reference TRBV25-1 and TRBJ2-5 for the parts outside the CDR3, the full variable domain is EADIYQTPRYLVIGTGKKITLECSQTMGHDKMYWYQQDPGMELHLIHYSYGVNSTEKGDLSSESTVSRIRTEHFPLTLESARPSHTSQYLCASSVNRGETQYFGPGTRLLVL.

For this clone: Other nucleotide sequences from this sample produce the same CDR3. This rearrangement joins TRBV9 to TRBJ2-2; unclear D gene. Trimming stripped 2 bases from V and 1 base from J, with 6 bases between. CDR3 size: 14 residues. The germline V gene has CDR1 SGDLS and CDR2 YYNGEE. CDR3 DNA: TGTGCCAGCAGCGTGGCAGGGAACACCGGGGAGCTGTTTTTT. Amino acid sequence: CASSVAGNTGELFF.

V and J are TRBV27 and TRBJ1-6; tentatively, D is TRBD1 (6 bases). The CDR3 is made up of 16 amino acids. The germline V gene encodes CDR1 MNHEY and CDR2 SMNVEV (reference sequence). Trimming stripped 0 bases from V and 8 bases from J, with 14 bases between. This CDR3 is CASSLSRGSKYSPLHF. In DNA form, the CDR3 reads TGTGCCAGCAGTTTATCCAGGGGTAGTAAGTATTCACCCCTCCACTTT.

The chain couples TRBV5-8 to TRBJ2-3, with TRBD2 matching over 9 bases. The CDR3 is made up of 19 amino acids. The ends lost 6 bases at V and 0 bases at J; junction bases unmatched: 17. Germline CDR1 and CDR2: SGHTS and YDEGEE. This chain's CDR3 is CASTLGSGGTDSSTDTQYF. The CDR3 nucleotides are TGTGCCAGCACCCTAGGAAGCGGGGGGACGGACTCTAGCACAGATACGCAGTATTTT.

The rearrangement joins TRBV19 to TRBJ2-7; D is possibly TRBD2 (7 bases). This CDR3 has 14 residues. The germline gives CDR1 LNHDA, CDR2 SQIVND (reference sequence). V lost 3 bases to trimming and J lost 0 bases, with 9 bases between them. DNA of the CDR3: TGTGCCAGTAGTATGGGGGGGCCCTCCTACGAGCAGTACTTC. Amino acids: CASSMGGPSYEQYF.

With respect to this clone: Other DNA sequences from this sample encode an identical CDR3 as well. The chain carries TRBV11-2 and TRBJ2-3; D call uncertain. CDR1 and CDR2 from the germline V gene are SGHAT and FQNNGV. V was trimmed by 1 base and J by 6 bases, leaving 5 bases between them. The CDR3 spans 12 residues. The DNA of the CDR3 is TGTGCCAGCAGCTTAGTTCCTGATACGCAGTATTTT. This translates into CASSLVPDTQYF.

This rearrangement joins TRBV23-1 to TRBJ1-5; D gene uncertain. TRBV23-1 is an ORF, and what it does is uncertain. Between the trimmed V and J ends, which lost 0 bases and 0 bases, there was a span of 3 bases. The CDR3 totals 14 residues. The CDR3 region has the DNA TGCGCCAGCAGTCAATCGGGTAGCAATCAGCCCCAGCATTTT. Translation: CASSQSGSNQPQHF.